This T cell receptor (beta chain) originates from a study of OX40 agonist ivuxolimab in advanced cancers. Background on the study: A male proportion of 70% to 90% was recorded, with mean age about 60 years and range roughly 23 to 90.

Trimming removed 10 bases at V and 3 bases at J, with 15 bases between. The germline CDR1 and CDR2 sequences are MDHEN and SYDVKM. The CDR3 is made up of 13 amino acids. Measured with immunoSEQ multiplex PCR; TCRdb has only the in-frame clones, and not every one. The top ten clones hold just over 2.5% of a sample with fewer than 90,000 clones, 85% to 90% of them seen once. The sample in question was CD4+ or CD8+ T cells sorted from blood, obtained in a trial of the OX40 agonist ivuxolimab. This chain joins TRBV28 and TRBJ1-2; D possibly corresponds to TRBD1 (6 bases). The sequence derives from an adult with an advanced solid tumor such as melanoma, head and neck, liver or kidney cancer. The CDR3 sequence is CATEGTGYYGYTF. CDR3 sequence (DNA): TGTGCCACCGAGGGAACAGGGTACTATGGCTACACCTTC.